A single sample is the source of the 14 T cell receptor beta chains below, sequenced in a study of CD8 T cells in Susac syndrome. The authors reverse transcribed roughly 0.5 to 1 ug RNA with random hexamers. TCRdb re-called the immunoSEQ multiplex PCR reads with MiXCR, one entry per CDR3 protein. In the table there are about 190,000 distinct CDR3 sequences, roughly 96% of which are singletons. Sequenced material: CD4+ T cells from PBMCs. These TCRs come from a human donor in good health.

V and J are TRBV30 and TRBJ1-4; 10 bases map to TRBD1. The CDR3 is made up of 13 amino acids. The junction had 2 bases not matched to a gene; V was cut back by 3 bases and J by 7 bases. Germline-derived CDR1 and CDR2 are GTSNPN and SVGIG (reference sequence). This CDR3 is CAWRGTGVEKLFF. In nucleotides, the CDR3 is TGTGCCTGGAGGGGGACAGGGGTTGAAAAACTGTTTTTT.

The chain joins TRBV28 to TRBJ2-5, with 8 bases identical to TRBD1. The CDR3 length is 13 residues. Germline CDR1 and CDR2: MDHEN and SYDVKM. V trimming: 7 bases; J trimming: 7 bases; junction bases outside the gene matches: 8. Written as DNA, the CDR3 is TGTGCCAGCACCCCACAGGGGGTCGGGACCCAGTACTTC. Its protein is CASTPQGVGTQYF.

J is TRBJ2-7 and V is TRBV20-1; 11 bases agree with TRBD2. The CDR3 is 15 residues long. CDR1 is DFQATT and CDR2 is SNEGSKA in the germline V gene (reference sequence). Trimming took 6 bases from V and 2 from J; bases not matched to a gene: 9. The CDR3 nucleotides read TGCAGTGCCCAGAGTTCTAGCGGGAGGACCTACGAGCAGTACGTC. It yields the protein CSAQSSSGRTYEQYV.

The V call is TRBV27, the J call TRBJ2-7; the match to TRBD1 covers 7 bases. The junction had 4 bases not matched to a gene; V was cut back by 6 bases and J by 2 bases. The germline CDR1 and CDR2 sequences are MNHEY and SMNVEV (reference sequence). The CDR3 has 13 amino acids. CDR3 nucleotides: TGTGCCAGCAGAGGGGACAGCCCCTACGAGCAGTACTTC. Translated, it gives CASRGDSPYEQYF.

The CDR3 region has the DNA TGTGCCAGCTCAACGGGACGATTATACAATGAGCAGTTCTTC. Protein sequence: CASSTGRLYNEQFF. The chain combines TRBV18 with TRBJ2-1; TRBD1 or TRBD2 may be the D gene (5 bases each). Germline V gene data show CDR1 as KGHSH and CDR2 as LQKENI. V was trimmed by 5 bases and J by 4 bases, leaving 12 bases between them. The CDR3 is 14 amino acids.

The rearrangement links TRBV7-3 to TRBJ2-5; D gene uncertain. The CDR3 consists of 13 residues. V was pared by 2 bases and J by 5 bases, with 9 bases between. CDR1 SGHTA and CDR2 FQGTGA come from the germline V gene. This CDR3 reads CASSLGHGETQYF. CDR3 nucleotides: TGTGCCAGCAGCTTAGGCCACGGGGAGACCCAGTACTTC.

The CDR3 DNA sequence: TGCAGTGCCGACGGACTAGCGGGGGGCAGGGGTGTCGATGAGCAGTTCTTC. It encodes CSADGLAGGRGVDEQFF. The chain employs TRBV20-1 and TRBJ2-1, with TRBD2 matching 14 bases. This CDR3 region has 17 residues. Germline CDR1 is DFQATT and CDR2 is SNEGSKA (reference sequence). Trimming at V came to 6 bases and at J to 8 bases, leaving 15 bases not matched to a gene.

The rearrangement links TRBV5-1 to TRBJ2-3; 12 nucleotides align to TRBD2. The CDR3 runs 16 residues. The trim removed 0 bases at V and 3 bases at J, leaving 2 bases unmatched. Germline V CDR1 and CDR2: SGHRS, YFSETQ. CDR3 amino acids: CASSLDGTSGTDTQYF. CDR3 bases: TGCGCCAGCAGCTTGGATGGGACTAGCGGGACAGATACGCAGTATTTT.

The rearrangement links TRBV9 to TRBJ2-3; 9 positions match TRBD2. With V trimmed by 1 base and J by 5 bases, 5 bases remained unmatched. Germline values: CDR1 SGDLS, CDR2 YYNGEE. The CDR3 extends over 15 amino acids. The CDR3: CASSVRLREGDTQYF. CDR3 coding DNA: TGTGCCAGCAGCGTAAGGTTGCGGGAGGGAGATACGCAGTATTTT.

The rearrangement uses TRBV24-1 and TRBJ2-3, with 7 bases lining up with TRBD1. The junction had 4 bases not matched to a gene; V was cut back by 4 bases and J by 4 bases. The CDR3 is 14 residues long. CDR1 KGHDR and CDR2 SFDVKD come from the germline V gene. For the CDR3, the DNA is TGTGCCACCAGTGAAAGGACAGGTTCAGATACGCAGTATTTT. Its translation: CATSERTGSDTQYF.

The J gene is TRBJ2-1, the V gene TRBV20-1, with TRBD2 matching over 8 bases. The CDR3 loop spans 16 amino acids. The trim removed 1 base at V and 1 base at J, leaving 6 bases unmatched. In germline, CDR1 is DFQATT, CDR2 SNEGSKA (reference sequence). The CDR3 coding sequence is TGCAGTGCTAGAGGAGCGGGGGCCGTTTCCTACAATGAGCAGTTCTTC. Translating gives CSARGAGAVSYNEQFF.

This clonotype was detected once. The chain links TRBV27 to TRBJ1-1; D unresolved. CDR1 is MNHEY, CDR2 SMNVEV, per germline (reference sequence). Between the trimmed V and J ends, which lost 4 bases and 0 bases, there was a span of 15 bases. The CDR3 has 16 amino acids. The CDR3: CASSSPGGRVNTEAFF. CDR3 coding DNA: TGTGCCAGCAGTTCCCCGGGTGGGCGGGTGAACACTGAAGCTTTCTTT.

This rearrangement joins TRBV29-1 to TRBJ2-3; D perhaps matches TRBD2 (6 bases). Germline values: CDR1 SQVTM, CDR2 ANQGSEA. Between the trimmed V and J ends, which lost 3 bases and 4 bases, there was a span of 20 bases. The CDR3 loop spans 16 amino acids. CDR3 in DNA: TGCAGCGTTGAGAGGGGTATTACGGGAGTGGCAGATACGCAGTATTTT. Translating gives CSVERGITGVADTQYF.

The genes are TRBV29-1 and TRBJ1-1; 8 bases match TRBD1. The J segment lost 4 bases and the V segment lost 7 bases, leaving 11 bases of the junction unmatched. The CDR3 totals 14 residues. Per the germline V gene, CDR1 is SQVTM and CDR2 is ANQGSEA. CDR3 in amino acids: CSASIGQGTTEAFF. The CDR3 nucleotides read TGCAGCGCCAGCATTGGACAGGGTACCACTGAAGCTTTCTTT.